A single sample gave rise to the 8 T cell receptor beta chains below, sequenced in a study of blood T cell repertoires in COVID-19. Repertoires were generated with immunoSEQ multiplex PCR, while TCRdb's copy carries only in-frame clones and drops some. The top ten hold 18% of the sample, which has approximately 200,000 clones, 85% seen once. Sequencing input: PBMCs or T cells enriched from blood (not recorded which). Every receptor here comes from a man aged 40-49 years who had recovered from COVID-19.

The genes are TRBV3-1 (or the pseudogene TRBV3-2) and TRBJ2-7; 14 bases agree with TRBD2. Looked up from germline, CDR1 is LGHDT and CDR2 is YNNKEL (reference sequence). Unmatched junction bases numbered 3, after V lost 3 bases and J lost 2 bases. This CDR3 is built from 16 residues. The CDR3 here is CASSQGGLAGAYEQYF. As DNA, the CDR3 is TGTGCCAGCAGCCAGGGGGGACTAGCGGGGGCCTACGAGCAGTACTTC.

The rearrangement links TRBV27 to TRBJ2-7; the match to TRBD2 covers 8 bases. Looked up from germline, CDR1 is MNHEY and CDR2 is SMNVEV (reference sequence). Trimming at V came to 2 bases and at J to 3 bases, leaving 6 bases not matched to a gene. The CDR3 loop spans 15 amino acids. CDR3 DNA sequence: TGTGCCAGCAGTTTAGGCCTAGCGGGCATCTACGAGCAGTACTTC. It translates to CASSLGLAGIYEQYF.

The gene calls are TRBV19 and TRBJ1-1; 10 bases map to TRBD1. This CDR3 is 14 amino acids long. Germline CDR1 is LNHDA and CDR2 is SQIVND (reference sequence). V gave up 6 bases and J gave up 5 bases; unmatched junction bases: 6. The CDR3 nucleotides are TGTGCCAGTAGCCCGGGACAGGGGTGGACTGAAGCTTTCTTT. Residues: CASSPGQGWTEAFF.

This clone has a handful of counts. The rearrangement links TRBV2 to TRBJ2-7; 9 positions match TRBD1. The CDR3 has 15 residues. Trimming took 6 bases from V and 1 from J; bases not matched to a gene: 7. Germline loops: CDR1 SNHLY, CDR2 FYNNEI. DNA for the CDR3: TGTGCCAGCAGCCTCTCCGGGACAGGGTCCTACGAGCAGTACTTC. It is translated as CASSLSGTGSYEQYF.

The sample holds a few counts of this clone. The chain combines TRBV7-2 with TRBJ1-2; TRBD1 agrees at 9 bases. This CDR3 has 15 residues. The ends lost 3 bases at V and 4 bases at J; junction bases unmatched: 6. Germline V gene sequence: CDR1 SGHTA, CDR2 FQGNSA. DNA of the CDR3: TGTGCCAGCAGCTTTCCGGGACAGGGCACCTATGGCTACACCTTC. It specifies CASSFPGQGTYGYTF.

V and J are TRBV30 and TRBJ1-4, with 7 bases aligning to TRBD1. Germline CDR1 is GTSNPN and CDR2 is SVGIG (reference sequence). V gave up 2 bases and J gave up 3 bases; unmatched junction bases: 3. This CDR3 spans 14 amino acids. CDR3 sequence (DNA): TGTGCCTGGAGTACAGGGGATGCTAATGAAAAACTGTTTTTT. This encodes CAWSTGDANEKLFF.

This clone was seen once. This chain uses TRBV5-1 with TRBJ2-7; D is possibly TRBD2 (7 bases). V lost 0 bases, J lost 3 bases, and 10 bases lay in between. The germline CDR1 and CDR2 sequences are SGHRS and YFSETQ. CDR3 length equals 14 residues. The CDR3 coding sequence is TGCGCCAGCAGCTTGGCGGGGGGCTACTACGAGCAGTACTTC. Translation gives CASSLAGGYYEQYF. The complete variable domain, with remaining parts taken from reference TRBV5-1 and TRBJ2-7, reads KAGVTQTPRYLIKTRGQQVTLSCSPISGHRSVSWYQQTPGQGLQFLFEYFSETQRNKGNFPGRFSGRQFSNSRSEMNVSTLELGDSALYLCASSLAGGYYEQYFGPGTRLTVT.

The CDR3 protein is CASSLVGGVQTQYF. In DNA, the CDR3 is TGTGCCAGCAGCTTAGTTGGGGGGGTGCAGACCCAGTACTTC. The rearrangement links TRBV11-2 to TRBJ2-5, with 7 bases identical to TRBD2. The CDR3 covers 14 residues. Germline CDR1 is SGHAT and CDR2 is FQNNGV. V dropped 1 base and J dropped 6; count of bases not matched to a gene: 5.